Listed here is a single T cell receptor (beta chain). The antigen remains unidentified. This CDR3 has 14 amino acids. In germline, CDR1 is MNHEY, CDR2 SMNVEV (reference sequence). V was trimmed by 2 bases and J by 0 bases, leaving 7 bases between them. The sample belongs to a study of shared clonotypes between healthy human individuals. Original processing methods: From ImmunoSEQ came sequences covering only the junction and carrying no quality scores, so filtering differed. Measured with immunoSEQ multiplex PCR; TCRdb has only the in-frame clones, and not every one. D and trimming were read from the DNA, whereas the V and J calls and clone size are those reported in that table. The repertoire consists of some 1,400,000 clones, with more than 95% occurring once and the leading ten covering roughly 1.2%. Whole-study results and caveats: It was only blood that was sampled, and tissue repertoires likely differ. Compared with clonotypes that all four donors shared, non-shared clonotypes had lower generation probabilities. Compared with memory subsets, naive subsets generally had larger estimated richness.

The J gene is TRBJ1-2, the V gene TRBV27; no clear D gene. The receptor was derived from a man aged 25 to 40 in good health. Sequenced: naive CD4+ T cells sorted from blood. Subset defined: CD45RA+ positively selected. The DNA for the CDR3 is TGTGCCAGCAGTTTACGCCAAACTAACTATGGCTACACCTTC. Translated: CASSLRQTNYGYTF.